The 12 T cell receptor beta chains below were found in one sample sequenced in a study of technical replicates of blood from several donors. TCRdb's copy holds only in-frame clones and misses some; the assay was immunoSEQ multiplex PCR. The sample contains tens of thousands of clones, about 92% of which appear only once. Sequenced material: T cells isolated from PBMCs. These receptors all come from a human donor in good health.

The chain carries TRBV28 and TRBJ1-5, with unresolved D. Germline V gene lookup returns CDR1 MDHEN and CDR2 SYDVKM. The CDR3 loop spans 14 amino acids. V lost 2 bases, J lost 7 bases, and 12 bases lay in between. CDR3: CASSLLGGRQPQHF. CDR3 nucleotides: TGTGCCAGCAGTTTACTCGGCGGCCGGCAGCCCCAGCATTTT.

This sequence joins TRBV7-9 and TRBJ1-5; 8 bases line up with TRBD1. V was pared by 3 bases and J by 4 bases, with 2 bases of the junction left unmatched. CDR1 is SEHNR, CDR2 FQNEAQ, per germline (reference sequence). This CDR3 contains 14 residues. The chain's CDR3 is CASSFGQGNQPQHF. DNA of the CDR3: TGTGCCAGCAGCTTCGGACAGGGAAATCAGCCCCAGCATTTT.

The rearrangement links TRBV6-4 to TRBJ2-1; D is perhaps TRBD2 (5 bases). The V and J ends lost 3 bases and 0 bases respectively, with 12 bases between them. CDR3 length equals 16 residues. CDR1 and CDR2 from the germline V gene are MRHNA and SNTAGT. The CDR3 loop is CASSDRGGSSYNEQFF. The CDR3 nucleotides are TGTGCCAGCAGTGATCGCGGAGGTAGCTCCTACAATGAGCAGTTCTTC.

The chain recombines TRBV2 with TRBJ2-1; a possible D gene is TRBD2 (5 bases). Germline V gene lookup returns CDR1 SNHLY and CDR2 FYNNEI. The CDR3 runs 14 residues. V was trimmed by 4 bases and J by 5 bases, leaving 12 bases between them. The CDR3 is CASSALVEDNEQFF. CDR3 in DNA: TGTGCCAGCAGTGCCCTGGTGGAGGACAATGAGCAGTTCTTC. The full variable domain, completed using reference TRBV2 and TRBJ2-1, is EPEVTQTPSHQVTQMGQEVILRCVPISNHLYFYWYRQILGQKVEFLVSFYNNEISEKSEIFDDQFSVERPDGSNFTLKIRSTKLEDSAMYFCASSALVEDNEQFFGPGTRLTVL.

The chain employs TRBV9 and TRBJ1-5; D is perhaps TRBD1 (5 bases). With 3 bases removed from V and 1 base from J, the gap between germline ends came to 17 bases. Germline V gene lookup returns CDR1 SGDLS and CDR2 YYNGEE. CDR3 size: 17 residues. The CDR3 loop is CASSADAGPFSNQPQHF. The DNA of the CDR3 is TGTGCCAGCAGCGCAGACGCAGGGCCTTTCAGCAATCAGCCCCAGCATTTT. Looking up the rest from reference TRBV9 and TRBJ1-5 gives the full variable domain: DSGVTQTPKHLITATGQRVTLRCSPRSGDLSVYWYQQSLDQGLQFLIQYYNGEERAKGNILERFSAQQFPDLHSELNLSSLELGDSALYFCASSADAGPFSNQPQHFGDGTRLSIL.

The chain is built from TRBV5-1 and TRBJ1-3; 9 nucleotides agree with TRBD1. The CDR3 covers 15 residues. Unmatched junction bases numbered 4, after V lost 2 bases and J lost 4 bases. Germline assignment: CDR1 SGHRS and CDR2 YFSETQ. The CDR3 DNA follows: TGCGCCAGCAGCTTACAGGGGGCTTTCGGAAACACCATATATTTT. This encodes CASSLQGAFGNTIYF.

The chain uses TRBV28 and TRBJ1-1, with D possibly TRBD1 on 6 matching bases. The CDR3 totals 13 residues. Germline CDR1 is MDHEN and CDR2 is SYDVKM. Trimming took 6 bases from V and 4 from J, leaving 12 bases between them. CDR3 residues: CASSTTGTTEAFF. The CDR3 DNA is TGTGCCAGCAGCACCACAGGGACCACTGAAGCTTTCTTT.

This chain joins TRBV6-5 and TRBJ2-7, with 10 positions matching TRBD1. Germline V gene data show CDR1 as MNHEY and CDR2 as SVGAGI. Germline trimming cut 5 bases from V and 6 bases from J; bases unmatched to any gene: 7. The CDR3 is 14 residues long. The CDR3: CASSPGQGHSEQYF. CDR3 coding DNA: TGTGCCAGCAGTCCGGGACAGGGGCATTCCGAGCAGTACTTC.

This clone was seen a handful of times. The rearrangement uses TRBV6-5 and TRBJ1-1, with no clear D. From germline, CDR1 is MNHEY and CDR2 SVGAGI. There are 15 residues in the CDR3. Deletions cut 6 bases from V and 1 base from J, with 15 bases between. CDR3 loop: CASRGGGQANTEAFF. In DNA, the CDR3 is TGTGCCAGCAGGGGTGGTGGGCAGGCGAACACTGAAGCTTTCTTT.

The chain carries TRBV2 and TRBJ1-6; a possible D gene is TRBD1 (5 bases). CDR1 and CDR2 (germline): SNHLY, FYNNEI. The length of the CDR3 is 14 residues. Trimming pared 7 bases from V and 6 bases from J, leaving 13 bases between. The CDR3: CASMWDSFNSPLHF. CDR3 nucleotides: TGTGCCAGCATGTGGGACTCGTTTAATTCACCCCTCCACTTT.

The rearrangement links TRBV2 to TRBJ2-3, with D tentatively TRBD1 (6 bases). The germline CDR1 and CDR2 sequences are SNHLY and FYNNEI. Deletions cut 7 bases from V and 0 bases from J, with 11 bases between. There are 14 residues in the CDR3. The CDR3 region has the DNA TGTGCCAGCATCCGTGGACAGAGCACAGATACGCAGTATTTT. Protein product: CASIRGQSTDTQYF.

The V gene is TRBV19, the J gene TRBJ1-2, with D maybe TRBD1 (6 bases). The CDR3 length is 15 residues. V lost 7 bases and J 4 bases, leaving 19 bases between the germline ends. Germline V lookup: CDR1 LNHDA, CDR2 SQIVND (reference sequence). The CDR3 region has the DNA TGTGCCAGTAACGATGAGGATGGGGGCGTCTATGGCTACACCTTC. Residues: CASNDEDGGVYGYTF.